This T cell receptor beta chain was recovered during a study of cytomegalovirus exposure and HLA in healthy donors. In the PCR, 60 Vbeta and 13 Jbeta primers were used. Sequencing used immunoSEQ multiplex PCR; TCRdb keeps in-frame clones, though not all of them. The sample lists around 72,000 clones, 65% to 70% occurring once. This TCR was sampled from a man in his forties in good health and CMV-seropositive. The material sequenced was PBMCs.

The DNA for the CDR3 is TGTGCCTGGAGCCGCGGACAGATAAGTTATAGCAATCAGCCCCAGCATTTT. This sequence encodes CAWSRGQISYSNQPQHF. The V call is TRBV30, the J call TRBJ1-5, with TRBD1 as a possible D gene (6 bases). V gave up 3 bases and J gave up 0 bases, with 18 bases separating them. The germline CDR1 and CDR2 sequences are GTSNPN and SVGIG (reference sequence). CDR3 length equals 17 residues.